This TCR beta chain came from a study of identical twins. This clonotype showed up just a few times. After template switching added a universal primer site, the resulting cDNA carried unique molecular identifiers. TCRdb itself ran the 5' RACE reads through MiXCR, one entry per CDR3 protein. The profile shows around 250,000 distinct CDR3 sequences, more than 9.5% of them singletons. The germline V gene has CDR1 KGHSY and CDR2 FQNENV. The CDR3 loop spans 16 amino acids. After removal of 4 bases from V and 2 bases from J, the junction contained 7 bases not matched to a gene. This same sample was also taken into another study, of yellow fever vaccine responses in identical twins.

The gene calls are TRBV16 and TRBJ2-2; 7 bases align to TRBD1. The origin of this receptor is a young woman in good health. Material: memory (CD45RO+) T cells sorted from blood. CDR3 nucleotides: TGTGCCAGCAGCCCGCGGACAGGTTATAACACCGGGGAGCTGTTTTTT. Its translation: CASSPRTGYNTGELFF.